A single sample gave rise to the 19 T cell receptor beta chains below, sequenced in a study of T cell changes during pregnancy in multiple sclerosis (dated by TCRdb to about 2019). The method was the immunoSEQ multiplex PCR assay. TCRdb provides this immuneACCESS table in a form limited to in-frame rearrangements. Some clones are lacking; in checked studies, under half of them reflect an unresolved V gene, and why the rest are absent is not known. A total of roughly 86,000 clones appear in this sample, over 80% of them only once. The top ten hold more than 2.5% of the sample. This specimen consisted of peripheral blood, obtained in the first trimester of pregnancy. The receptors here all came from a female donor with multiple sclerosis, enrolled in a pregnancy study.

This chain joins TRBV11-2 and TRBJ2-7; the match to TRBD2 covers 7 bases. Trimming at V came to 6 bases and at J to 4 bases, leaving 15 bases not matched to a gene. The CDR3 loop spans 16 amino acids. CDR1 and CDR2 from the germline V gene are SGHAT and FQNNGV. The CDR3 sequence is CASRPAIPAGLYEQYF. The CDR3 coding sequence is TGTGCCAGCAGGCCCGCTATCCCAGCGGGACTTTACGAGCAGTACTTC.

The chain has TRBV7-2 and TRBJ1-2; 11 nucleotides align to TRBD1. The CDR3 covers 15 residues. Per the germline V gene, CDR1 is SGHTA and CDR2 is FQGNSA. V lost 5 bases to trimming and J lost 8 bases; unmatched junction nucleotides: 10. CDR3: CASSPEGTGGFGYTF. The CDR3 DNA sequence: TGTGCCAGCAGCCCCGAGGGGACAGGGGGTTTCGGCTACACCTTC.

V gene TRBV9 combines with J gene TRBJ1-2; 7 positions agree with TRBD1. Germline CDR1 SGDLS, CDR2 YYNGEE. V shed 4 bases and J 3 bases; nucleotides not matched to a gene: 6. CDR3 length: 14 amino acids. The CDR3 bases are TGTGCCAGCAGCAGAACAGGGGTGCACTATGGCTACACCTTC. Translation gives CASSRTGVHYGYTF.

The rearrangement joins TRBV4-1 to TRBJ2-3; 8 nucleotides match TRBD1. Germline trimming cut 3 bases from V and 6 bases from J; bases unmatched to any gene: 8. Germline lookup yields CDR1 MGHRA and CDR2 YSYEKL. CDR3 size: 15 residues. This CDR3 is CASSHADRVGDTQYF. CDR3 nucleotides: TGCGCCAGCAGCCACGCGGACAGGGTCGGGGATACGCAGTATTTT.

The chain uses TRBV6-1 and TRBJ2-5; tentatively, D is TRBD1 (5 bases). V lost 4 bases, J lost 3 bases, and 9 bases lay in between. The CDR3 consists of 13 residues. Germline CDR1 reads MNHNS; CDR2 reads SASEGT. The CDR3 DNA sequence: TGTGCCAGCAGTGTCAGGACAAAAGAGACCCAGTACTTC. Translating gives CASSVRTKETQYF.

The CDR3 sequence is CASSPGTGGNTIYF. CDR3 nucleotide sequence: TGTGCCAGCTCACCGGGGACAGGAGGAAACACCATATATTTT. This chain joins TRBV18 and TRBJ1-3, with TRBD1 matching 8 bases. The trim removed 3 bases at V and 4 bases at J, leaving 2 bases unmatched. CDR1 is KGHSH, CDR2 LQKENI, per germline. This CDR3 region has 14 residues.

The chain's CDR3 is CASGTDNQPQHF. For the CDR3, the DNA is TGTGCCAGCGGTACAGACAATCAGCCCCAGCATTTT. This rearrangement joins TRBV6-5 to TRBJ1-5, with D unresolved. Germline V gives CDR1 MNHEY, CDR2 SVGAGI. The length of the CDR3 is 12 residues. V was clipped by 8 bases and J by 3 bases, with 8 bases between them.

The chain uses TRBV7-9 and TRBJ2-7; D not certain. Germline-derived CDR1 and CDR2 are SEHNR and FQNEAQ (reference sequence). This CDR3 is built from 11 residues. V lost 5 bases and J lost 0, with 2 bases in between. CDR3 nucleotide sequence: TGTGCCAGCAGCCGCTCCTACGAGCAGTACTTC. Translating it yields CASSRSYEQYF.

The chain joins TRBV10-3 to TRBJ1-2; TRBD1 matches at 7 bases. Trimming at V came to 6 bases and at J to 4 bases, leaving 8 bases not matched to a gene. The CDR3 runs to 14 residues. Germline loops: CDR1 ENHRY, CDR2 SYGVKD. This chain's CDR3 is CAISSDRDRYGYTF. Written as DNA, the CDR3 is TGTGCCATCAGCTCCGACAGGGACCGCTATGGCTACACCTTC.

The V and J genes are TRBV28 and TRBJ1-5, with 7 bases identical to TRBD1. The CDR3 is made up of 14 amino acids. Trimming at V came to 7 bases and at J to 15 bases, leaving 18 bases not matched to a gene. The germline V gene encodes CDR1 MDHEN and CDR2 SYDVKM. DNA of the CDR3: TGTGCCAGCACCATTGGGGGACAGAGCGCCCTGGGGCATTTT. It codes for CASTIGGQSALGHF.

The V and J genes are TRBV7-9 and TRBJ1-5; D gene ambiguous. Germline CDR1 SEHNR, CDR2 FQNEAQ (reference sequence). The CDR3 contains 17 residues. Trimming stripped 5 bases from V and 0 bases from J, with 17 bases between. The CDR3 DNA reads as TGTGCCAGCAGCCCTCACCTCGGGGTAAATAGCAATCAGCCCCAGCATTTT. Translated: CASSPHLGVNSNQPQHF.

The CDR3, as DNA: TGTGCCAGCAGCGGGAGCGGGAGGGTTCACGGGGAGCTGTTTTTT. It is translated as CASSGSGRVHGELFF. The chain links TRBV5-4 to TRBJ2-2, with TRBD2 identical over 10 bases. This CDR3 is built from 15 residues. CDR1 and CDR2 from the germline V gene are SGHNT and YYREEE (reference sequence). V shed 4 bases and J 7 bases; nucleotides not matched to a gene: 7. Full variable domain (rest looked up from reference TRBV5-4 and TRBJ2-2): ETGVTQSPTHLIKTRGQQVTLRCSSQSGHNTVSWYQQALGQGPQFIFQYYREEENGRGNFPPRFSGLQFPNYSSELNVNALELDDSALYLCASSGSGRVHGELFFGEGSRLTVL.

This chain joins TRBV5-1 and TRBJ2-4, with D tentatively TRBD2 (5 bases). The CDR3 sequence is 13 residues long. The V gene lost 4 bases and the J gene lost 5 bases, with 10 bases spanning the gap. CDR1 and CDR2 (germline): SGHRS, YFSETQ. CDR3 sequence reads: CASSAAGQNIQYF. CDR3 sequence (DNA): TGCGCCAGCAGCGCCGCGGGCCAAAACATTCAGTACTTC.

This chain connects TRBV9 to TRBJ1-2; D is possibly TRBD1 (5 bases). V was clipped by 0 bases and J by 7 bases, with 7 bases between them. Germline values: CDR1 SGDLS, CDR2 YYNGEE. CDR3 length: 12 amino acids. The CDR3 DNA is TGTGCCAGCAGCGTAGCGGGGGGTGGCTACACCTTC. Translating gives CASSVAGGGYTF.

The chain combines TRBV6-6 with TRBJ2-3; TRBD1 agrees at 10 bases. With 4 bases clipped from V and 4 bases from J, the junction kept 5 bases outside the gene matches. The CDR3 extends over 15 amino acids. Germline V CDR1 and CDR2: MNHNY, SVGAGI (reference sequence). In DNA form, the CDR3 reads TGTGCCAGCAGTTCCCGGGACAGGGGTCCAGATACGCAGTATTTT. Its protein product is CASSSRDRGPDTQYF.

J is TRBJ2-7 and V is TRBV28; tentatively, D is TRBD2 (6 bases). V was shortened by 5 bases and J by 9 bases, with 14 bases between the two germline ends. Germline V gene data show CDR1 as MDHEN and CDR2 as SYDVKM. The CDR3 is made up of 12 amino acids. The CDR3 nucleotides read TGTGCCAGCAGTGGGACTCCGTCTTGGCAGTACTTC. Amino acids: CASSGTPSWQYF.

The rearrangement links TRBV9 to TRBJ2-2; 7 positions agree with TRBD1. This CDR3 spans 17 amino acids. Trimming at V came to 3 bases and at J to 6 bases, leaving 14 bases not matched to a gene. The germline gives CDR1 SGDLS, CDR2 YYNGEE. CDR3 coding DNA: TGTGCCAGCAGCGCGAGAGGGTGGACAGGAGTGGCCGGGGAGCTGTTTTTT. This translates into CASSARGWTGVAGELFF.

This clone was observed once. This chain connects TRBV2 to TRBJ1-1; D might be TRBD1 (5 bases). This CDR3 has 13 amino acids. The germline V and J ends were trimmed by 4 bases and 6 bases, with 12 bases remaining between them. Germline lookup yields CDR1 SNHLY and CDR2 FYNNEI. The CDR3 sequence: CASSAVTVSEAFF. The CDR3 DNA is TGTGCCAGCAGTGCCGTGACAGTATCTGAAGCTTTCTTT.

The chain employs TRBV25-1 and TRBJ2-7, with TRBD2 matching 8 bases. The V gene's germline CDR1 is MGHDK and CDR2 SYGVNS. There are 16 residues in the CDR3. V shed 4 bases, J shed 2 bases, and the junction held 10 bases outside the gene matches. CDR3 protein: CASSGRESSGTYEQYF. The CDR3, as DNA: TGTGCCAGCAGTGGCCGGGAGAGTAGCGGGACCTACGAGCAGTACTTC.